The 16 T cell receptor beta chains listed next were all sequenced from one sample in a study of T cell responses to AZD1222 COVID-19 vaccine. Produced via immunoSEQ multiplex PCR; TCRdb's table is partial and in-frame only. The sample yields roughly 110,000 clones, about nine tenths seen once. Here the sequenced sample was peripheral blood, taken 28 days after the second AZD1222 dose. The origin of the receptors is an adult who received the AZD1222 COVID-19 vaccine.

The CDR3 is CASSLVGGSGTIYF. CDR3 nucleotide sequence: TGTGCCAGCAGCTTAGTCGGGGGCTCGGGCACCATATATTTT. The chain is built from TRBV11-2 and TRBJ1-3, with TRBD1 as a possible D gene (6 bases). V was cut by 1 base and J by 9 bases, with 13 bases left in between. Germline assignment: CDR1 SGHAT and CDR2 FQNNGV. The CDR3 length is 14 residues.

The chain uses TRBV7-3 and TRBJ2-1; 7 nucleotides line up with TRBD2. The V gene's germline CDR1 is SGHTA and CDR2 FQGTGA. The CDR3 spans 15 residues. V shed 2 bases and J 0 bases; nucleotides not matched to a gene: 1. DNA of the CDR3: TGTGCCAGCAGCTTAGCGGGAGACTCCTACAATGAGCAGTTCTTC. It encodes CASSLAGDSYNEQFF.

The chain employs TRBV5-5 and TRBJ1-2; D unresolved. The germline V gene encodes CDR1 SGHKS and CDR2 YYEKEE (reference sequence). The V end lost 4 bases, the J end lost 1 base, and 8 bases lay between the germline ends. This CDR3 is built from 13 residues. The CDR3 DNA reads as TGTGCCAGCAGCCGCGGCCATAACTATGGCTACACCTTC. Amino acids: CASSRGHNYGYTF.

The genes are TRBV7-8 and TRBJ2-3; D gene unclear. The germline V gene has CDR1 SGHVS and CDR2 FQNEAQ. The CDR3 consists of 12 residues. The V gene lost 5 bases and the J gene lost 4 bases, with 7 bases spanning the gap. This chain's CDR3 is CASSRYSDTQYF. In DNA, the CDR3 is TGTGCCAGCAGCCGCTACTCAGATACGCAGTATTTT.

This clone was seen a single time. The chain uses TRBV29-1 and TRBJ1-2; D is perhaps TRBD1 (5 bases). CDR1 is SQVTM and CDR2 is ANQGSEA in the germline V gene. The CDR3 has 13 residues. The V gene lost 0 bases and the J gene lost 3 bases, with 8 bases spanning the gap. The CDR3 bases are TGCAGCGTTGAAGATCAGGGAGACTATGGCTACACCTTC. Translating it yields CSVEDQGDYGYTF.

The chain links TRBV6-5 to TRBJ1-2, with TRBD1 matching 10 bases. The CDR3 loop spans 13 amino acids. With 6 bases clipped from V and 6 bases from J, the junction kept 4 bases outside the gene matches. Germline-derived CDR1 and CDR2 are MNHEY and SVGAGI. This CDR3 reads CASSPTGGNGYTF. Here the CDR3 DNA reads TGTGCCAGCAGCCCGACAGGGGGCAATGGCTACACCTTC.

V usage is TRBV5-1 and J usage is TRBJ1-1; perhaps TRBD1 as D (5 bases). This CDR3 has 15 residues. In germline, CDR1 is SGHRS, CDR2 YFSETQ. Trimming took off 2 bases at V and 7 bases at J, with 18 bases between the two ends. The CDR3 protein is CASSLARDPGVEAFF. The DNA for the CDR3 is TGCGCCAGCAGCTTAGCCCGGGACCCCGGGGTTGAAGCTTTCTTT. The full variable domain, completed using reference TRBV5-1 and TRBJ1-1, is KAGVTQTPRYLIKTRGQQVTLSCSPISGHRSVSWYQQTPGQGLQFLFEYFSETQRNKGNFPGRFSGRQFSNSRSEMNVSTLELGDSALYLCASSLARDPGVEAFFGQGTRLTVV.

The chain uses TRBV7-6 and TRBJ1-4; the match to TRBD1 covers 7 bases. CDR1 is SGHVS, CDR2 FNYEAQ, per germline. J lost 7 bases, V lost 5 bases, and 7 bases had no gene match. This CDR3 is built from 14 residues. The CDR3 bases are TGTGCCAGCAGCCGGGGGCAGGGGGGTGAAAAACTGTTTTTT. Its translation: CASSRGQGGEKLFF.

This clone was picked up one time. This sequence joins TRBV7-8 and TRBJ2-1; possibly TRBD2 for D (6 bases). The CDR3 is 13 residues long. Germline CDR1 and CDR2: SGHVS and FQNEAQ. V was clipped by 0 bases and J by 9 bases, with 9 bases between them. The CDR3 DNA is TGTGCCAGCAGCTTAGCCCGGACTATTGAGCAGTTCTTC. Translated, it gives CASSLARTIEQFF.

This chain links TRBV5-1 with TRBJ2-7; D is ambiguous. The CDR3 extends over 12 amino acids. Germline loops: CDR1 SGHRS, CDR2 YFSETQ. Trimming removed 1 base at V and 3 bases at J, with 5 bases between. The CDR3 sequence is CASSLSDYEQYF. The CDR3 DNA sequence: TGCGCCAGCAGCTTGTCTGACTACGAGCAGTACTTC.

The V and J genes are TRBV29-1 and TRBJ1-1; a weak D match, TRBD1 (5 bases). This CDR3 contains 13 residues. CDR1 and CDR2 (germline): SQVTM, ANQGSEA. V shed 8 bases and J shed 1 base, with 14 bases lying between them. The CDR3 region has the DNA TGCAGCACTCGAACGACAGAGAACACTGAAGCTTTCTTT. Its protein product is CSTRTTENTEAFF. The entire variable domain, with the rest obtained from reference TRBV29-1 and TRBJ1-1, is as follows: SAVISQKPSRDICQRGTSLTIQCQVDSQVTMMFWYRQQPGQSLTLIATANQGSEATYESGFVIDKFPISRPNLTFSTLTVSNMSPEDSSIYLCSTRTTENTEAFFGQGTRLTVV.

The chain has TRBV27 and TRBJ2-1; D is undetermined. Germline values: CDR1 MNHEY, CDR2 SMNVEV (reference sequence). The CDR3 totals 14 residues. Trimming cost V 8 bases and J 0 bases, with 11 bases left between them. CDR3 in amino acids: CASSGLPSYNEQFF. DNA for the CDR3: TGTGCCAGCTCCGGCCTCCCCTCCTACAATGAGCAGTTCTTC.

The V call is TRBV3-1 (or the pseudogene TRBV3-2), the J call TRBJ1-6; 8 bases match TRBD1. Trimming removed 4 bases from V and 7 bases from J; junction bases left unmatched: 3. The CDR3 loop spans 14 amino acids. In germline, CDR1 is LGHDT, CDR2 YNNKEL (reference sequence). The CDR3 loop reads CASSPGQVNSPLHF. CDR3 DNA sequence: TGTGCCAGCAGCCCGGGACAGGTAAATTCACCCCTCCACTTT.

The rearrangement joins TRBV9 to TRBJ2-2; no firm D call. This CDR3 contains 13 residues. In germline, CDR1 is SGDLS, CDR2 YYNGEE. Trimming shortened V by 0 bases and J by 6 bases, and 6 bases separated the two germline ends. The chain's CDR3 is CASSVVVAGELFF. The CDR3 region has the DNA TGTGCCAGCAGCGTAGTGGTCGCCGGGGAGCTGTTTTTT.

This rearrangement joins TRBV5-8 to TRBJ2-3; 11 positions agree with TRBD2. Germline CDR1 and CDR2: SGHTS and YDEGEE. V gave up 5 bases and J gave up 7 bases; unmatched junction bases: 6. The length of the CDR3 is 14 residues. The CDR3 here is CASRPTSGGYTQYF. CDR3 in DNA: TGTGCCAGCAGACCCACTAGCGGGGGATATACGCAGTATTTT.

The chain couples TRBV24-1 to TRBJ2-2; no firm D call. The CDR3 has 14 amino acids. V was clipped by 3 bases and J by 5 bases, with 9 bases between them. Germline V gene data show CDR1 as KGHDR and CDR2 as SFDVKD. The CDR3 DNA follows: TGTGCCACCAGTGATCACAGAGAGACCGGGGAGCTGTTTTTT. Translated, it gives CATSDHRETGELFF.